One and the same sample provided the 16 T cell receptor beta chains below, sequenced in a study of CXCR3-negative and CXCR3-positive naive CD8 T cells. With UMI labels, 5' RACE was used to prepare the TRB cDNA libraries. Using the 5' RACE reads, TCRdb records one entry per CDR3 protein without DNA. In total, the table holds some 130,000 distinct CDR3 sequences. The specimen sequenced was naive CXCR3- CD8+ T cells from blood. Subset described: CD45RO-CCR7+CD27+CD95- naive CD8+ T cells lacking CXCR3 (TNR3-). These receptors were collected from a human donor in good health. Some clones in this sample may be carry-over from other donors' samples.

This sequence joins TRBV20-1 and TRBJ2-1; TCRdb names TRBD2, which stays unverified in the absence of DNA. CDR1 is DFQATT, CDR2 SNEGSKA, per germline (reference sequence). The CDR3 runs 17 residues. The CDR3 sequence: CSARDFTTSGLNNEQFF.

CDR3 sequence reads: CSVDGGARWETEETQYF. The rearrangement links TRBV29-1 to TRBJ2-5; TCRdb calls TRBD1, which cannot be checked without DNA. The CDR3 covers 17 residues. CDR1 SQVTM and CDR2 ANQGSEA come from the germline V gene.

J is TRBJ2-1 and V is TRBV7-3; with no DNA, the TCRdb D assignment of TRBD2 cannot be verified. The CDR3 sequence is 16 residues long. Germline V CDR1 and CDR2: SGHTA, FQGTGA. The CDR3 is CASSLTSGYTYNEQFF.

V gene TRBV6-2 or TRBV6-3 combines with J gene TRBJ2-7; absent DNA, TCRdb's TRBD1 call cannot be checked. The CDR3 is 18 amino acids. Germline-derived CDR1 and CDR2 are MNHEY and SVGEGT. CDR3 protein: CASSYSGIDRSPSYEQYF.

This chain connects TRBV28 to TRBJ2-2; without DNA, the TCRdb call of TRBD1 cannot be checked. The CDR3 runs 17 residues. Germline values: CDR1 MDHEN, CDR2 SYDVKM. The CDR3 here is CASSFQLQGSGTGELFF.

The rearrangement links TRBV11-2 to TRBJ2-5; TCRdb reports TRBD1, a call that lacks DNA to check it against. This CDR3 comprises 15 residues. Germline V lookup: CDR1 SGHAT, CDR2 FQNNGV. This CDR3 is CASMPGEGAVETQYF.

The chain carries TRBV12-3 or TRBV12-4 and TRBJ2-1; the D call of TRBD2 rests on TCRdb alone, since no DNA is present to check it. This CDR3 has 17 residues. The CDR3 is CASSTRAPGGLSNEQFF.

The J gene is TRBJ2-1, the V gene TRBV10-2; TCRdb selects TRBD2, and the lack of DNA leaves this call unchecked. Per germline, CDR1 WSHSY and CDR2 SAAADI. The CDR3 sequence is 16 residues long. Here the CDR3 reads CASSDAAGVYYNEQFF.

The chain employs TRBV2 and TRBJ1-4; as DNA is missing, the TRBD1 call by TCRdb cannot be tested. The CDR3 spans 16 residues. Germline CDR1 reads SNHLY; CDR2 reads FYNNEI. The CDR3 reads CASSPGPRGGNEKLFF.

The V and J genes are TRBV5-1 and TRBJ2-2. Germline lookup yields CDR1 SGHRS and CDR2 YFSETQ. The CDR3 consists of 16 residues. CDR3 residues: CASSLGKYSNTGELFF.

This chain uses TRBV29-1 with TRBJ2-7; TCRdb picks TRBD2, but there is no DNA to check that call. The CDR3 runs 12 residues. Germline V lookup: CDR1 SQVTM, CDR2 ANQGSEA. CDR3: CSVGNRGFEQYF.

The CDR3 sequence: CSARTEGVLRNEQFF. The rearrangement joins TRBV20-1 to TRBJ2-1; lacking DNA, the TRBD1 call made by TCRdb goes unchecked. Germline V lookup: CDR1 DFQATT, CDR2 SNEGSKA (reference sequence). This CDR3 is built from 15 residues.

The CDR3 loop is CATSRVARLGRDSPLHF. The chain has TRBV15 and TRBJ1-6. Looked up from germline, CDR1 is LNHNV and CDR2 is YYDKDF (reference sequence). The CDR3 runs 17 residues. The whole variable domain, remainder taken from reference TRBV15 and TRBJ1-6, is DAMVIQNPRYQVTQFGKPVTLSCSQTLNHNVMYWYQQKSSQAPKLLFHYYDKDFNNEADTPDNFQSRRPNTSFCFLDIRSPGLGDTAMYLCATSRVARLGRDSPLHFGNGTRLTVT.

The chain uses TRBV5-6 and TRBJ1-1. The CDR3 sequence is 13 residues long. Germline-derived CDR1 and CDR2 are SGHDT and YYEEEE. The CDR3 is CASSWDSDTEAFF.

V and J are TRBV30 and TRBJ1-6; TCRdb's D call, TRBD1, is unchecked because there is no DNA. The CDR3 is made up of 17 amino acids. In germline, CDR1 is GTSNPN, CDR2 SVGIG (reference sequence). The CDR3 loop is CAWTPSTPWTENSPLHF. Filled out from reference TRBV30 and TRBJ1-6, the complete variable domain reads SQTIHQWPATLVQPVGSPLSLECTVEGTSNPNLYWYRQAAGRGLQLLFYSVGIGQISSEVPQNLSASRPQDRQFILSSKKLLLSDSGFYLCAWTPSTPWTENSPLHFGNGTRLTVT.

The chain uses TRBV29-1 and TRBJ2-1; TCRdb designates TRBD1, a call that cannot be tested without DNA. From germline, CDR1 is SQVTM and CDR2 ANQGSEA. This CDR3 region has 13 residues. CDR3 in amino acids: CSDRDTFMGEQFF.